The clone carrying this T cell receptor beta chain was counted only a few times. Its antigen remains unknown. Germline loops: CDR1 SGHRS, CDR2 YFSETQ. Trimming removed 0 bases from V and 1 base from J, with 11 bases in between. This CDR3 spans 15 amino acids. The sample originates from a study of blood T cells in healthy people across ages. Overall study findings and caveats: While age rose, TCR beta diversity per million T cells dropped in a roughly linear way.

A second 7 to 11 cycle PCR used barcoded and J-beta primers. Using its own MiXCR run on the 5' RACE reads, TCRdb lists one record per CDR3 protein. This sample has a few hundred thousand distinct CDR3 sequences, with 27% found just once. Sequencing was done on a sample of blood. The clonotype originates from a woman in her seventies in good health. V usage is TRBV5-1 and J usage is TRBJ2-7; D not certain. The DNA for the CDR3 is TGCGCCAGCAGCTTGGTGGGCGAGGTTTCCTACGAGCAGTACTTC. Translating it yields CASSLVGEVSYEQYF.